The 27 T cell receptor beta chains in this list originate from one sample, sequenced in a study of shared T cell receptors in the human thymus. This table comes from immunoSEQ multiplex PCR, and its TCRdb copy is limited to in-frame clones, with some not included. This sample has approximately 660,000 clones; around 87% occur once, and the top ten carry 0.0095% to 0.013%. The same sample was also studied in work on human thymus T cells.

The specimen sequenced was thymocytes. These receptors were collected from a boy less than two years old with a congenital heart defect.

The chain employs TRBV19 and TRBJ2-7, with D possibly matching TRBD2 (6 bases). CDR1 and CDR2 (germline): LNHDA, SQIVND (reference sequence). V lost 4 bases and J 4 bases, leaving 17 bases between the germline ends. The CDR3 is 15 residues long. The CDR3 is CASSTPGEGFYEQYF. In nucleotides, the CDR3 is TGTGCCAGTAGTACCCCGGGGGAAGGATTTTACGAGCAGTACTTC.

The chain uses TRBV7-3 and TRBJ1-2; 7 nucleotides agree with TRBD1. CDR1 is SGHTA, CDR2 FQGTGA, per germline. This CDR3 spans 15 amino acids. The V gene end was trimmed by 4 bases and the J gene end by 6 bases; junction bases not matched to a gene: 11. The CDR3: CASSSLTGVGDGYTF. CDR3 bases: TGTGCCAGCAGCTCACTAACAGGGGTGGGAGATGGCTACACCTTC. Full variable domain (missing parts from reference TRBV7-3 and TRBJ1-2): GAGVSQTPSNKVTEKGKYVELRCDPISGHTALYWYRQSLGQGPEFLIYFQGTGAADDSGLPNDRFFAVRPEGSVSTLKIQRTERGDSAVYLCASSSLTGVGDGYTFGSGTRLTVV.

This chain joins TRBV7-9 and TRBJ2-7; perhaps TRBD2 as D (5 bases). The CDR3 has 14 residues. The V end lost 4 bases, the J end lost 3 bases, and 13 bases lay between the germline ends. Germline CDR1 reads SEHNR; CDR2 reads FQNEAQ (reference sequence). The CDR3 DNA follows: TGTGCCAGCAGCTCGCCAGCACGGGGCTACGAGCAGTACTTC. Encoded protein: CASSSPARGYEQYF. The full variable domain, its missing parts supplied by reference TRBV7-9 and TRBJ2-7, is DTGVSQNPRHKITKRGQNVTFRCDPISEHNRLYWYRQTLGQGPEFLTYFQNEAQLEKSRLLSDRFSAERPKGSFSTLEIQRTEQGDSAMYLCASSSPARGYEQYFGPGTRLTVT.

The V call is TRBV27, the J call TRBJ2-7; TRBD2 is a possible D gene (6 bases). This CDR3 comprises 15 residues. V was shortened by 1 base and J by 0 bases, with 10 bases between the two germline ends. Germline CDR1 reads MNHEY; CDR2 reads SMNVEV (reference sequence). The CDR3 sequence is CASSLFLAHSYEQYF. Written as DNA, the CDR3 is TGTGCCAGCAGTTTATTCCTAGCGCACTCCTACGAGCAGTACTTC.

The chain carries TRBV9 and TRBJ1-4; the D gene is possibly TRBD1 (6 bases). CDR1 is SGDLS and CDR2 is YYNGEE in the germline V gene. There are 17 residues in the CDR3. V lost 4 bases to trimming and J lost 5 bases, with 21 bases between them. The DNA for the CDR3 is TGTGCCAGCAGCCCCCAACCCACGGGGCAGGGGAATGAAAAACTGTTTTTT. Encoded protein: CASSPQPTGQGNEKLFF.

The chain carries TRBV25-1 and TRBJ2-7, with 10 bases aligning to TRBD2. CDR1 and CDR2 (germline): MGHDK, SYGVNS. The CDR3 sequence is 17 residues long. The junction had 18 bases not matched to a gene; V was cut back by 8 bases and J by 5 bases. The CDR3 region has the DNA TGTGCCAGCTCTTTCCAGGGGGCTGGACTAGCGGAGGACGAGCAGTACTTC. Amino acids: CASSFQGAGLAEDEQYF.

This chain uses TRBV10-1 with TRBJ2-7; TRBD1 agrees at 9 bases. The V gene end was trimmed by 5 bases and the J gene end by 2 bases; junction bases not matched to a gene: 4. The germline V gene has CDR1 WNHNN and CDR2 SYGVQD (reference sequence). The CDR3 contains 14 residues. As DNA, the CDR3 is TGCGCCAGCAGTACGGGACAGGGCCCCTACGAGCAGTACTTC. The encoded protein is CASSTGQGPYEQYF.

The V call is TRBV7-9, the J call TRBJ2-1, with 12 bases lining up with TRBD2. This CDR3 is 16 amino acids long. The germline V gene has CDR1 SEHNR and CDR2 FQNEAQ (reference sequence). J gave up 9 bases and V 1 base, and 7 bases lay outside the gene matches. The chain's CDR3 is CASSLGGLAGGTEQFF. CDR3 nucleotide sequence: TGTGCCAGCAGCTTAGGCGGTCTAGCGGGAGGGACTGAGCAGTTCTTC.

This clone occurred a few times. The chain has TRBV6-1 and TRBJ2-7; 7 bases fit TRBD2. This CDR3 contains 15 residues. Trimming cost V 1 base and J 3 bases; bases outside gene matches: 6. Germline-derived CDR1 and CDR2 are MNHNS and SASEGT. The CDR3 region is CASSEGSGVGYEQYF. CDR3 nucleotides: TGTGCCAGCAGTGAAGGAAGCGGGGTGGGCTACGAGCAGTACTTC.

Points on this clone: One end of the junction fails to match germline, which may point to a read error. The chain recombines TRBV14 with TRBJ2-2; TRBD2 matches 9 bases. Per the germline V gene, CDR1 is SGHDN and CDR2 is FVKESK. This CDR3 spans 18 amino acids. CDR3 nucleotide sequence: TGTGCCAGCAGCCAAGATCGTTGGGCTAGCGGGAACCCCGGGGAGCTGTTTTTT. This sequence encodes CASSQDRWASGNPGELFF.

The chain uses TRBV30 and TRBJ2-7; 7 bases map to TRBD1. The CDR3 loop spans 15 amino acids. CDR1 and CDR2 (germline): GTSNPN, SVGIG (reference sequence). The ends lost 4 bases at V and 5 bases at J; junction bases unmatched: 14. CDR3 coding DNA: TGTGCCTGGAAACAGGGATGGGGACAGAACCACGAGCAGTACTTC. Translated, it gives CAWKQGWGQNHEQYF.

The genes are TRBV5-4 and TRBJ2-5; weak D call: TRBD2 (5 bases). Trimming stripped 4 bases from V and 2 bases from J, with 18 bases between. Looked up from germline, CDR1 is SGHNT and CDR2 is YYREEE (reference sequence). The CDR3 is 16 amino acids. The CDR3 DNA sequence: TGTGCCAGCAGCCTGAACAGAGGCCAGCGGCAAGAGACCCAGTACTTC. This gives the protein CASSLNRGQRQETQYF. Together with reference TRBV5-4 and TRBJ2-5, the CDR3 gives the full variable domain: ETGVTQSPTHLIKTRGQQVTLRCSSQSGHNTVSWYQQALGQGPQFIFQYYREEENGRGNFPPRFSGLQFPNYSSELNVNALELDDSALYLCASSLNRGQRQETQYFGPGTRLLVL.

The chain has TRBV10-3 and TRBJ2-3; 7 bases match TRBD2. The length of the CDR3 is 14 residues. Trimming at V came to 5 bases and at J to 7 bases, leaving 9 bases not matched to a gene. Germline lookup yields CDR1 ENHRY and CDR2 SYGVKD. The CDR3 region has the DNA TGTGCCATCAGTCCAGGGACTACCAACAATACGCAGTATTTT. It translates to CAISPGTTNNTQYF.

A few counts support this clone. The chain carries TRBV28 and TRBJ2-5, with unresolved D. The CDR3 is 15 amino acids. V lost 3 bases, J lost 3 bases, and 14 bases lay in between. From germline, CDR1 is MDHEN and CDR2 SYDVKM. CDR3 residues: CASSFWAGQEETQYF. The DNA for the CDR3 is TGTGCCAGCAGTTTTTGGGCAGGTCAGGAAGAGACCCAGTACTTC.

The chain combines TRBV27 with TRBJ2-5; 7 nucleotides agree with TRBD1. V shed 5 bases and J 5 bases; nucleotides not matched to a gene: 20. This CDR3 is built from 18 residues. Germline V gives CDR1 MNHEY, CDR2 SMNVEV (reference sequence). CDR3 coding DNA: TGTGCCAGCAGTCTCCAGCCGAGTGGCCCCACAGGGGTCGAGACCCAGTACTTC. It translates to CASSLQPSGPTGVETQYF.

This chain uses TRBV7-8 with TRBJ2-1, with a weak D call TRBD2 (6 bases). The CDR3 spans 14 residues. Germline V lookup: CDR1 SGHVS, CDR2 FQNEAQ. Trimming shortened V by 2 bases and J by 3 bases, and 8 bases separated the two germline ends. CDR3 sequence: CASSLPEGYNEQFF. As DNA, the CDR3 is TGTGCCAGCAGCTTACCGGAGGGCTACAATGAGCAGTTCTTC.

This rearrangement joins TRBV7-2 to TRBJ2-7, with D possibly being TRBD1 (5 bases). The V and J ends lost 0 bases and 2 bases respectively, with 8 bases between them. The CDR3 is made up of 14 amino acids. Germline V gives CDR1 SGHTA, CDR2 FQGNSA. The CDR3 DNA reads as TGTGCCAGCAGCTTAGCCCAGGGCCCCTACGAGCAGTACTTC. This encodes CASSLAQGPYEQYF.

The sample holds one count of this clone. The V and J genes are TRBV28 and TRBJ1-1; the D gene is possibly TRBD1 (6 bases). Germline V gives CDR1 MDHEN, CDR2 SYDVKM. The CDR3 length is 15 residues. Deletions cut 5 bases from V and 7 bases from J, with 20 bases between. The DNA for the CDR3 is TGTGCCAGCAGTGTCCCAGCCTCAGGGGAATTTGAAGCTTTCTTT. This codes for CASSVPASGEFEAFF.

This chain links TRBV7-9 with TRBJ2-3, with D tentatively TRBD2 (6 bases). Trimming stripped 5 bases from V and 2 bases from J, with 11 bases between. Germline CDR1 is SEHNR and CDR2 is FQNEAQ (reference sequence). This CDR3 comprises 14 residues. CDR3 sequence: CASSRGLFTDTQYF. The CDR3 DNA follows: TGTGCCAGCAGCCGTGGACTATTCACAGATACGCAGTATTTT.

The genes are TRBV28 and TRBJ1-5; D is perhaps TRBD1 (5 bases). CDR1 and CDR2 from the germline V gene are MDHEN and SYDVKM. The CDR3 contains 15 residues. With 5 bases removed from V and 6 bases from J, the gap between germline ends came to 17 bases. The CDR3 nucleotides are TGTGCCAGCAGTCCCCGACAAGGGGTTAGTCAGCCCCAGCATTTT. As protein: CASSPRQGVSQPQHF.

The rearrangement uses TRBV19 and TRBJ2-1; D possibly corresponds to TRBD2 (6 bases). The CDR3 length is 16 residues. V was cut by 2 bases and J by 8 bases, with 19 bases left in between. Per germline, CDR1 LNHDA and CDR2 SQIVND (reference sequence). The CDR3 reads CASSIMASELSDEQFF. CDR3 coding DNA: TGTGCCAGTAGTATAATGGCTAGCGAGTTATCAGATGAGCAGTTCTTC.

The chain links TRBV9 to TRBJ2-6, with a possible D match to TRBD2 (6 bases). The V end was cut by 0 bases, the J end by 3 bases, with 16 bases between. CDR1 SGDLS and CDR2 YYNGEE come from the germline V gene. The CDR3 has 18 residues. The CDR3 region is CASSVAVSGEGGANVLTF. The CDR3 nucleotides are TGTGCCAGCAGCGTAGCTGTTAGCGGAGAGGGTGGGGCCAACGTCCTGACTTTC.

This sequence joins TRBV21-1 and TRBJ2-7; the listed D gene, TRBD1, was not tested against the DNA. TRBV21-1 constitutes a pseudogene. The CDR3 extends over 11 amino acids. The CDR3 here is CARDTVYEQYF. The CDR3 bases are TGTGCCAGGGACACCGTCTACGAGCAGTACTTC.

This sequence joins TRBV4-1 and TRBJ2-5, with 9 bases aligning to TRBD2. CDR1 is MGHRA, CDR2 YSYEKL, per germline. The J segment lost 2 bases and the V segment lost 0 bases, leaving 10 bases of the junction unmatched. The CDR3 runs 18 residues. CDR3 coding DNA: TGCGCCAGCAGCCAAGAATTTCAGGTAGCGGGGGAACAAGAGACCCAGTACTTC. Its protein product is CASSQEFQVAGEQETQYF.

The chain uses TRBV6-1 and TRBJ1-1; D is possibly TRBD1 (5 bases). From germline, CDR1 is MNHNS and CDR2 SASEGT. This CDR3 has 15 residues. Trimming removed 3 bases at V and 7 bases at J, with 18 bases between. CDR3 amino acids: CASSDGGVHNGEAFF. CDR3 coding DNA: TGTGCCAGCAGTGATGGGGGGGTCCACAACGGTGAAGCTTTCTTT.

This chain connects TRBV6-1 to TRBJ1-5, with TRBD1 identical over 7 bases. This CDR3 comprises 16 residues. CDR1 and CDR2 (germline): MNHNS, SASEGT. V lost 3 bases and J lost 10; bases outside the gene matches: 15. CDR3 protein: CASSDIGQALGSPQHF. The CDR3 coding sequence is TGTGCCAGCAGTGATATTGGACAGGCCTTGGGTAGCCCCCAGCATTTT.

This clone was observed once. J is TRBJ2-3 and V is TRBV29-1, with TRBD2 matching 10 bases. This CDR3 is built from 15 residues. Germline CDR1 SQVTM, CDR2 ANQGSEA. V lost 5 bases and J lost 0; bases outside the gene matches: 5. The CDR3 loop reads CSVQTSGVSTDTQYF. Here the CDR3 DNA reads TGCAGCGTTCAAACTAGCGGGGTTAGCACAGATACGCAGTATTTT.